Listed below are T cell receptor beta chains from one sample, sequenced in a study of cytomegalovirus exposure and HLA in healthy donors. Clones were read by immunoSEQ multiplex PCR, and TCRdb kept only the in-frame ones, dropping some. Its listing shows some 70,000 clones. Sequenced: PBMCs. These receptors all come from a boy aged 5 to 17 in good health and CMV-seronegative. Both conserved end residues are part of each CDR3. D genes are given only for firm matches.

v_call	j_call	d_call	cdr3_aa	cdr3_nt
TRBV7-6	TRBJ1-3	NA	CASSFLGDDSGNTIYF	TGTGCCAGCAGCTTTCTCGGAGACGATTCTGGAAACACCATATATTTT
TRBV4-1	TRBJ2-1	TRBD2	CASSLRTSGSSYNEQFF	TGCGCCAGCAGCCTTCGGACTAGCGGGAGCTCCTACAATGAGCAGTTCTTC
TRBV6-5	TRBJ2-5	TRBD2	CASSRTSLVETQYF	TGTGCCAGCAGTCGGACTAGCCTGGTCGAGACCCAGTACTTC
TRBV7-2	TRBJ1-5	NA	CASSPRQDNQPQHF	TGTGCCAGCAGCCCACGACAGGACAATCAGCCCCAGCATTTT
TRBV9	TRBJ2-7	TRBD2	CASSKRGLAAAYEQYF	TGTGCCAGCAGCAAAAGAGGTCTAGCGGCCGCCTACGAGCAGTACTTC
TRBV5-1	TRBJ2-2	TRBD1	CASSLDLQGSTGELFF	TGCGCCAGCAGCTTGGACCTACAGGGGAGCACCGGGGAGCTGTTTTTT
TRBV2	TRBJ2-1	TRBD2	CASSELAGGPHEQFF	TGTGCCAGCAGTGAACTGGCGGGAGGGCCCCATGAGCAGTTCTTC
TRBV6-5	TRBJ2-1	NA	CASSSNPREQFF	TGTGCCAGCAGTTCCAACCCCCGGGAGCAGTTCTTC
TRBV7-6	TRBJ2-3	NA	CASSLGVRGSDTQYF	TGTGCCAGCAGCTTAGGGGTAAGGGGGTCAGATACGCAGTATTTT
TRBV4-3	TRBJ2-1	TRBD2	CASSVTASGPYNEQFF	TGCGCCAGCAGCGTTACGGCTAGCGGGCCGTACAATGAGCAGTTCTTC
TRBV4-2	TRBJ2-5	NA	CASSQDASVTQETQYF	TGTGCCAGCAGCCAAGATGCATCAGTTACCCAAGAGACCCAGTACTTC
TRBV6-1	TRBJ1-6	NA	CASSEGSGLNSPLHF	TGTGCCAGCAGTGAAGGTTCAGGGCTAAATTCACCCCTCCACTTT
TRBV5-1	TRBJ1-1	NA	CASSYQTADTEAFF	TGCGCCAGCAGCTACCAAACCGCGGACACTGAAGCTTTCTTT
TRBV10-3	TRBJ2-5	NA	CATGWGEETQYF	TGTGCCACGGGGTGGGGGGAAGAGACCCAGTACTTC
TRBV10-3	TRBJ2-5	NA	CAISTAYARWETQYF	TGTGCCATCAGCACAGCTTATGCGAGATGGGAGACCCAGTACTTC
TRBV29-1	TRBJ1-2	NA	CSVDARGRTF	TGCAGCGTTGATGCGCGGGGTAGGACCTTC
TRBV5-4	TRBJ2-7	TRBD2	CASSLEPSGAYEQYF	TGTGCCAGCAGCTTGGAACCTAGCGGAGCCTACGAGCAGTACTTC
TRBV6-1	TRBJ1-5	TRBD1	CASREDRGGNQPQHF	TGTGCCAGCAGAGAGGACAGGGGAGGAAATCAGCCCCAGCATTTT
TRBV7-2	TRBJ2-5	TRBD2	CASSLAGTSGRYQETQYF	TGTGCCAGCAGCTTAGCGGGGACTAGCGGGAGGTACCAAGAGACCCAGTACTTC
TRBV19	TRBJ1-4	TRBD1	CASSSRQGAHEKLFF	TGTGCCAGTAGTTCAAGACAGGGGGCTCATGAAAAACTGTTTTTT
TRBV27	TRBJ1-4	NA	CASSFRGAEDEKLFF	TGTGCCAGCAGTTTTCGCGGGGCCGAGGATGAAAAACTGTTTTTT
TRBV4-3	TRBJ2-1	NA	CASSRGLAEEQFF	TGCGCCAGCAGCCGCGGTCTTGCTGAAGAGCAGTTCTTC
TRBV11-2	TRBJ2-2	TRBD1	CASSPPGQGNTGELFF	TGTGCCAGCAGCCCTCCGGGACAGGGCAACACCGGGGAGCTGTTTTTT
TRBV2	TRBJ1-1	NA	CASHRYMDTEAFF	TGTGCCAGCCACAGGTACATGGACACTGAAGCTTTCTTT
TRBV2	TRBJ2-7	NA	CASSEAAVAPYEQYF	TGTGCCAGCAGTGAAGCGGCCGTCGCACCCTACGAGCAGTACTTC
TRBV4-1	TRBJ1-6	TRBD1	CASSQEAGGMSSPLHF	TGCGCCAGCAGCCAAGAGGCAGGGGGCATGAGTTCACCCCTCCACTTT
TRBV7-2	TRBJ1-5	NA	CASSSSMVVAQHF	TGTGCCAGCAGCTCTTCCATGGTGGTAGCCCAGCATTTT
TRBV19	TRBJ2-3	TRBD2	CASSILAGGPGDTQYF	TGTGCCAGTAGTATTCTAGCGGGAGGGCCAGGAGATACGCAGTATTTT
TRBV6-1	TRBJ2-7	NA	CASSDKMGQGLYEQYF	TGTGCCAGCAGTGATAAGATGGGACAAGGGCTCTACGAGCAGTACTTC
TRBV4-2	TRBJ1-4	NA	CASSQSRDSTNEKLFF	TGTGCCAGCAGCCAATCCCGAGACAGCACCAATGAAAAACTGTTTTTT
TRBV7-7	TRBJ2-5	TRBD2	CASSYAIAGETQYF	TGTGCCAGCAGCTACGCAATAGCGGGGGAGACCCAGTACTTC
TRBV6-1	TRBJ1-1	NA	CASSVDRPWAEAFF	TGTGCCAGCAGTGTTGACAGGCCGTGGGCTGAAGCTTTCTTT
TRBV13	TRBJ1-2	NA	CASSRQAGAVTGYTF	TGTGCCAGCAGCCGACAAGCGGGGGCAGTTACGGGCTACACCTTC
TRBV2	TRBJ1-5	NA	CASCRDYSNQPQHF	TGTGCCAGCTGCAGGGATTATAGCAATCAGCCCCAGCATTTT
TRBV19	TRBJ1-2	TRBD1	CASSEPTGVYGYTF	TGTGCCAGTAGCGAGCCGACAGGGGTCTATGGCTACACCTTC
TRBV7-2	TRBJ2-7	NA	CASSSTSGYEQYF	TGTGCCAGCAGCTCCACATCGGGCTACGAGCAGTACTTC
TRBV9	TRBJ2-3	NA	CASSPTTLTTADTQYF	TGTGCCAGCAGCCCGACTACACTTACTACCGCAGATACGCAGTATTTT
TRBV15	TRBJ2-1	NA	CATSSGVGSPLNEQFF	TGTGCCACCAGCTCGGGGGTGGGATCGCCATTGAATGAGCAGTTCTTC
TRBV27	TRBJ1-6	NA	CASSLKSPGTPISPLHF	TGTGCCAGCAGTTTAAAGTCTCCCGGGACACCTATTTCACCCCTCCACTTT
TRBV5-4	TRBJ1-6	TRBD1	CASSLGTGGLNSPLHF	TGTGCCAGCAGCTTGGGAACAGGGGGCCTAAATTCACCCCTCCACTTT
TRBV4-3	TRBJ2-7	NA	CASSQDRGSIYEQYF	TGCGCCAGCAGCCAAGACCGCGGCAGTATATACGAGCAGTACTTC
TRBV18	TRBJ2-7	NA	CASSTVPGGEQYF	TGTGCCAGCTCAACGGTCCCCGGGGGCGAGCAGTACTTC
TRBV9	TRBJ2-2	NA	CASSVRGNTGELFF	TGTGCCAGCAGCGTCAGGGGTAACACCGGGGAGCTGTTTTTT
TRBV18	TRBJ2-1	NA	CASSPPPSRIDNEQFF	TGTGCCAGCTCACCACCTCCCTCCAGGATTGACAATGAGCAGTTCTTC
TRBV7-7	TRBJ2-1	TRBD2	CASSLVAGSTDEQFF	TGTGCCAGCAGCTTAGTAGCGGGGAGTACCGATGAGCAGTTCTTC